This is a list of T cell receptor beta chains from one sample in a study of cytomegalovirus exposure and HLA in healthy donors. Sequenced by immunoSEQ multiplex PCR; TCRdb stores in-frame clones only, minus some. The sample includes tens of thousands of clones, roughly 58% of them seen just once. Input material: PBMCs. Receptor source: a woman in her twenties or thirties in good health and CMV-seropositive. Each CDR3 is given without its conserved first and last residue. The order of the fields is CDR3 protein, V gene.

CDR3aa: ASSSQIVPGELF
v_gene: TRBV7-2

CDR3aa: ASSSTPTSNQPQH
v_gene: TRBV28

CDR3aa: ASTPYREDQPQH
v_gene: TRBV7-2

CDR3aa: SVGIFKRGGTPYEQY
v_gene: TRBV29-1

CDR3aa: ATSREMGGDAF
v_gene: TRBV15

CDR3aa: AVIQRGLGGANVLT
v_gene: TRBV11-2

CDR3aa: ASSLAVLQDTEAF
v_gene: TRBV7-2

CDR3aa: ASSPPGQGYGYT
v_gene: TRBV7-9

CDR3aa: ASSLGPRTGDTQY
v_gene: TRBV5-1

CDR3aa: ASSGRGGNSPLH
v_gene: TRBV2

CDR3aa: ASTNPAGGNTGELF
v_gene: TRBV7-2

CDR3aa: ASSVASSGGLSTDTQY
v_gene: TRBV9

CDR3aa: ASSTSLRGLQPQH
v_gene: TRBV6-5

CDR3aa: ASSSEGLYYEQY
v_gene: TRBV7-8

CDR3aa: NVQGSYGYT
v_gene: TRBV29-1

CDR3aa: ARLRGRDGYT
v_gene: TRBV10-1

CDR3aa: ASSARRMQRQY
v_gene: TRBV7-9

CDR3aa: ASSPLGGGFNTEAF
v_gene: TRBV4-2

CDR3aa: SSGQGGEGHSPLH
v_gene: TRBV7-9

CDR3aa: SVEGSGQAF
v_gene: TRBV29-1

CDR3aa: ASSPSQGASNEQF
v_gene: TRBV18

CDR3aa: ASSEYAGTGRSGNTIY
v_gene: TRBV25-1

CDR3aa: ASRLLADQETQY
v_gene: TRBV5-6